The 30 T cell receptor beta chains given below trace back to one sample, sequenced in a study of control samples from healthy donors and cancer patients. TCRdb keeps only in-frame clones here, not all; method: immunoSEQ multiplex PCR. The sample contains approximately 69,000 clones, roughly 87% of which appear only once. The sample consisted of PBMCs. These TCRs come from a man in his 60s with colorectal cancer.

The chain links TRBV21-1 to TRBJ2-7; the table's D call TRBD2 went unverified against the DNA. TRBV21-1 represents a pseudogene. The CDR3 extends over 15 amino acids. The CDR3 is CASSKPAHGGNEQYF. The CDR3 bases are TGTGCCAGCAGCAAACCTGCGCATGGGGGGAACGAGCAGTACTTC.

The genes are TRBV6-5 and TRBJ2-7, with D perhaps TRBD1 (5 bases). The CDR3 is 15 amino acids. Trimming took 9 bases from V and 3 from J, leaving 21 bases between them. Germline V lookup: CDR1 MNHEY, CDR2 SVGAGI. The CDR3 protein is CASSLAPRASYEQYF. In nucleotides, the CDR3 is TGTGCCAGTTCCTTAGCCCCCAGGGCGAGCTACGAGCAGTACTTC.

The CDR3 DNA sequence: TGTGCCAGCAGCCCACCGGACTACCCCACAGATACGCAGTATTTT. Translation gives CASSPPDYPTDTQYF. The chain uses TRBV7-9 and TRBJ2-3; D is perhaps TRBD2 (6 bases). Germline V gene data show CDR1 as SEHNR and CDR2 as FQNEAQ (reference sequence). The CDR3 length is 15 residues. Between the trimmed V and J ends, which lost 5 bases and 2 bases, there was a span of 14 bases.

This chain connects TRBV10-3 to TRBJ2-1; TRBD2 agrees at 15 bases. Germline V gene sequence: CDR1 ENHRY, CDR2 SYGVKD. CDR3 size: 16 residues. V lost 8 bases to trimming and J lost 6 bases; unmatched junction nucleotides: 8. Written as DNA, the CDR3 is TGTGCCATCGGTGGGACTAGCGGGGGGAGAGGCAATGAGCAGTTCTTC. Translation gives CAIGGTSGGRGNEQFF.

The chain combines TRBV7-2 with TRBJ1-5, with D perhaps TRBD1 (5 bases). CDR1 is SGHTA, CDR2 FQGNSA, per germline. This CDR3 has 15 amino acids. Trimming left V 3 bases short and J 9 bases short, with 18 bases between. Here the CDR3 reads CASSFGGIGYGPQHF. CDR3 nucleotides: TGTGCCAGCAGCTTTGGGGGTATTGGGTATGGGCCCCAGCATTTT. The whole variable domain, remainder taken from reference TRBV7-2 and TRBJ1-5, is GAGVSQSPSNKVTEKGKDVELRCDPISGHTALYWYRQSLGQGLEFLIYFQGNSAPDKSGLPSDRFSAERTGGSVSTLTIQRTQQEDSAVYLCASSFGGIGYGPQHFGDGTRLSIL.

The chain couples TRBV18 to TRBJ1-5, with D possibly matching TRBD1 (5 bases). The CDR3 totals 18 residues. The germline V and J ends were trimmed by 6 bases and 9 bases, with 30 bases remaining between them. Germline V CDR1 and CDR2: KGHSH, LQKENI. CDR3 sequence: CASSVTTPPAGGGGPQHF. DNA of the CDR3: TGTGCCAGCTCCGTCACTACCCCCCCAGCGGGTGGGGGTGGGCCCCAGCATTTT.

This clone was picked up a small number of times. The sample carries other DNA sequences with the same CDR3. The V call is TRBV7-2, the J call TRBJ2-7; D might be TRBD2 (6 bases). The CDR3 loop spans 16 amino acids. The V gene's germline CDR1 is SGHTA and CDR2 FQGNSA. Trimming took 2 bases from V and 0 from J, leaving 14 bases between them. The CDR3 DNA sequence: TGTGCCAGCAGCTTAACGGCGGGGCTGAGCTCCTACGAGCAGTACTTC. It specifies CASSLTAGLSSYEQYF.

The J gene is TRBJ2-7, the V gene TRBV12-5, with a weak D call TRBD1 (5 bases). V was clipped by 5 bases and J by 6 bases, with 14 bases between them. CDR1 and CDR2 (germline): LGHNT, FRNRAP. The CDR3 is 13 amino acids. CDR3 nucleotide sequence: TGTGCTAGTGGTCAATACAGGACCGGCGAGCAGTACTTC. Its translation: CASGQYRTGEQYF.

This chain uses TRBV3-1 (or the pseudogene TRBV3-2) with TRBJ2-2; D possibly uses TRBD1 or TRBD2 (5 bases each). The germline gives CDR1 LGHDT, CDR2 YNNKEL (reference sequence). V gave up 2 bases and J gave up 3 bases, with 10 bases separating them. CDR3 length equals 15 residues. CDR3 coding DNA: TGTGCCAGCAGCCAACAGGGAGTCCACACCGGGGAGCTGTTTTTT. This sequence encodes CASSQQGVHTGELFF.

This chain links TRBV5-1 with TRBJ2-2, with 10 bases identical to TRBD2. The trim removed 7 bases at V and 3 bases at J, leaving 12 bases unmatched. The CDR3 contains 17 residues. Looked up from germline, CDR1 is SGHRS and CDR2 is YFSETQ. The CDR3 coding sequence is TGCGCCAGCTCCAGGGGGCTAGCGGGGGTATACACCGGGGAGCTGTTTTTT. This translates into CASSRGLAGVYTGELFF.

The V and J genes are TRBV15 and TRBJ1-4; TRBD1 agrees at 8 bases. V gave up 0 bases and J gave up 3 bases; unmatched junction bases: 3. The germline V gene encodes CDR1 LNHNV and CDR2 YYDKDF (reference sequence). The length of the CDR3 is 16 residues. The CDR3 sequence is CATSRDRGPANEKLFF. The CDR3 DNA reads TGTGCCACCAGCAGAGACAGGGGGCCTGCTAATGAAAAACTGTTTTTT.

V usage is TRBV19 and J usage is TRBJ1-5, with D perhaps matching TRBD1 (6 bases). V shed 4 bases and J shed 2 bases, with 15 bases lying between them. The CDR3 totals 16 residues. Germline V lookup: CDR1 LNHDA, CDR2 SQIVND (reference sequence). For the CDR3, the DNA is TGTGCCAGTAGTACGCAGGGGAGTAGGGGCAATCAGCCCCAGCATTTT. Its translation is CASSTQGSRGNQPQHF.

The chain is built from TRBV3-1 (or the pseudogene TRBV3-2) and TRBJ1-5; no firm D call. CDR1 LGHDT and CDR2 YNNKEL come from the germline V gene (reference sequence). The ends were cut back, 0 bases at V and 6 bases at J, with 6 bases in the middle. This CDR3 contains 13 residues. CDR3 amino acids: CASSQDISQPQHF. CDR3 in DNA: TGTGCCAGCAGCCAAGATATTAGTCAGCCCCAGCATTTT.

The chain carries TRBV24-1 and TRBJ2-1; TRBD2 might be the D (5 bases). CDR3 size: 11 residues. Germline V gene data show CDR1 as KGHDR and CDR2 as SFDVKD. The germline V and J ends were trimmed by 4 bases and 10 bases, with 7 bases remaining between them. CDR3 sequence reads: CATSERGEQFF. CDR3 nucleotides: TGTGCCACCAGTGAAAGAGGGGAGCAGTTCTTC.

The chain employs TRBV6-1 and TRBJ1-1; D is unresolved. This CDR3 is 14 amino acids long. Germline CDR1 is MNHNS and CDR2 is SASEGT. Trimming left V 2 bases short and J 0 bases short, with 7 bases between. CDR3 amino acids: CASSESALNTEAFF. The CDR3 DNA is TGTGCCAGCAGTGAATCCGCGCTGAACACTGAAGCTTTCTTT.

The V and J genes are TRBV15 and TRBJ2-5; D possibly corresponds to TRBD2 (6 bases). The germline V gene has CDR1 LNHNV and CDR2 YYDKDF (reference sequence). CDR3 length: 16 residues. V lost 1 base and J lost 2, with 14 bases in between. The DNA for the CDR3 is TGTGCCACCAGCAGAGTCGGGGGACCTTCTCAAGAGACCCAGTACTTC. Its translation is CATSRVGGPSQETQYF.

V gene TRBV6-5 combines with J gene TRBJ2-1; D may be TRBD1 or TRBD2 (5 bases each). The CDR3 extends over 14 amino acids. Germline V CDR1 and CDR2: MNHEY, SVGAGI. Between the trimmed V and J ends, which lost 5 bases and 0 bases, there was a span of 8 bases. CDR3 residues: CASSRGFSYNEQFF. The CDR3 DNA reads TGTGCCAGCAGTCGGGGCTTCTCCTACAATGAGCAGTTCTTC.

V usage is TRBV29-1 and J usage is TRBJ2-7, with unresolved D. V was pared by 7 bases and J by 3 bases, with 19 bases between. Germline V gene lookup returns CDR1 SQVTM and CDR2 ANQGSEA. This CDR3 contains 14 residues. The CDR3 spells CSATPNDKNYEQYF. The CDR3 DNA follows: TGCAGCGCTACACCCAATGACAAAAACTACGAGCAGTACTTC.

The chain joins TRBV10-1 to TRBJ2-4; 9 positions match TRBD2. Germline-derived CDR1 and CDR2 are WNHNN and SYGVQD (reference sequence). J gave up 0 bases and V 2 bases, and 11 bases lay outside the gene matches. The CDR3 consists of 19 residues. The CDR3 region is CASSEGLAGSSLAKNIQYF. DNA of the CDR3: TGCGCCAGCAGTGAGGGGCTAGCGGGGAGCTCTCTAGCCAAAAACATTCAGTACTTC.

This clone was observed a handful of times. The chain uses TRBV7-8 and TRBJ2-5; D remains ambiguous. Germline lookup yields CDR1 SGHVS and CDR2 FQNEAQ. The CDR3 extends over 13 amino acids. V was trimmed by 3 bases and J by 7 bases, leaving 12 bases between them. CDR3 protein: CASSLVELGTQYF. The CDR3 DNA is TGTGCCAGCAGCTTGGTGGAGCTGGGGACCCAGTACTTC.

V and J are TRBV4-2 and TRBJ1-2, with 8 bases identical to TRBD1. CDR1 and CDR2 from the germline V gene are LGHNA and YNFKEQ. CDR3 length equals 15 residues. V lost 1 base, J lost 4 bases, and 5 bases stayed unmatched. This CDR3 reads CASSQARTGSYGYTF. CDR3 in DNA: TGTGCCAGCAGCCAAGCCCGGACAGGGTCCTATGGCTACACCTTC.

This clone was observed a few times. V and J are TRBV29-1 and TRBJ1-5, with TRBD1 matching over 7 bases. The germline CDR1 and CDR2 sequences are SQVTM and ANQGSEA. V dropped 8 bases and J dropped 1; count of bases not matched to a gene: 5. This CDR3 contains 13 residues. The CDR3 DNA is TGCAGCTTTCAGGGGGACAGCAATCAGCCCCAGCATTTT. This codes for CSFQGDSNQPQHF.

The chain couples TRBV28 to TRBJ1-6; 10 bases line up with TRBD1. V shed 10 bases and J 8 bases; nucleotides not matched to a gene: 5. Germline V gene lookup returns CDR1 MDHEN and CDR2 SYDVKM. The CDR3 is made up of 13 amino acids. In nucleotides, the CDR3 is TGTGCCATCAAGGGGACAGGGGATTCACCCCTCCACTTT. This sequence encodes CAIKGTGDSPLHF.

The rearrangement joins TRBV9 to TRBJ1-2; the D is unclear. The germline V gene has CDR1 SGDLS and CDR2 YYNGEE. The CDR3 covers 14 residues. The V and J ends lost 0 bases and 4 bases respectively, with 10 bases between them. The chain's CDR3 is CASSVEGDLYGYTF. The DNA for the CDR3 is TGTGCCAGCAGCGTAGAAGGTGACCTCTATGGCTACACCTTC.

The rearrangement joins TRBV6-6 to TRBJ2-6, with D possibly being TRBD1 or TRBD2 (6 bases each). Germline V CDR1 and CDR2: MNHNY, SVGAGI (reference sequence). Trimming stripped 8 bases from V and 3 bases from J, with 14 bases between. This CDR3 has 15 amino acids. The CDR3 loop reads CASVRGQGGANVLTF. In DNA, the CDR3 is TGTGCCAGCGTCCGGGGGCAAGGTGGGGCCAACGTCCTGACTTTC.

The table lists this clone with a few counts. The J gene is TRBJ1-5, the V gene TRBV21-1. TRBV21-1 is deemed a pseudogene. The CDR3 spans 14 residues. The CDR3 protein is CASSKRRGIQPQHF. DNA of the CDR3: TGTGCCAGCAGCAAAAGGAGGGGAATACAGCCCCAGCATTTT.

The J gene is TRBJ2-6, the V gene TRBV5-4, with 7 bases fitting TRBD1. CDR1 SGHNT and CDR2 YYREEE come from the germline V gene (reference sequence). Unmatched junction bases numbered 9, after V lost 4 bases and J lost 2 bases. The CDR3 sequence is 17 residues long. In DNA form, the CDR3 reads TGTGCCAGCAGCGACAGAGAGGGGGCCCCTGGGGCCAACGTCCTGACTTTC. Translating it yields CASSDREGAPGANVLTF.

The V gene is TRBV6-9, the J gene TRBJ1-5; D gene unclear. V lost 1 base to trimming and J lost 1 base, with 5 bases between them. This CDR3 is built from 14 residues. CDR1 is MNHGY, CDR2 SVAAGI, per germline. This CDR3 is CASSYWVSNQPQHF. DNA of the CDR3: TGTGCCAGCAGTTATTGGGTGAGCAATCAGCCCCAGCATTTT.

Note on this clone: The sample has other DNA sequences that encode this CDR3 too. The CDR3 bases are TGTGCCAGCAGCCCGACCCGGGACACCGGGGAGCTGTTTTTT. Translation: CASSPTRDTGELFF. The gene calls are TRBV7-9 and TRBJ2-2; D not resolved. Deletions cut 5 bases from V and 3 bases from J, with 10 bases between. The CDR3 extends over 14 amino acids. Germline V lookup: CDR1 SEHNR, CDR2 FQNEAQ (reference sequence).

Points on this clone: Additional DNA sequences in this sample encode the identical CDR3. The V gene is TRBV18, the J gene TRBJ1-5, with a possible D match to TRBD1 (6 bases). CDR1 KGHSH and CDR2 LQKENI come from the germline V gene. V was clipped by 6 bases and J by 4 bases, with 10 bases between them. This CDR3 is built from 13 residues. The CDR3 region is CASSPGQNQPQHF. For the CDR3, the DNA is TGTGCCAGCTCCCCCGGACAGAATCAGCCCCAGCATTTT.